The 22 T cell receptor beta chains below were found in one sample sequenced in a study of Tregs in tolerant kidney transplant recipients. Clones were sequenced by immunoSEQ multiplex PCR, and TCRdb holds only the in-frame ones, with some missing. This table holds around 78,000 clones, around 93% found once. Sequenced here: Tregs from blood, sampled before the transplant. The receptors here all came from a human donor who received a combined kidney and bone marrow transplant.

This sequence joins TRBV7-9 and TRBJ2-1, with D unresolved. Germline CDR1 SEHNR, CDR2 FQNEAQ (reference sequence). V lost 3 bases and J lost 0, with 12 bases in between. The CDR3 consists of 16 residues. CDR3 nucleotide sequence: TGTGCCAGCAGCTTCTTGGACCGATTCTCCTACAATGAGCAGTTCTTC. Its protein is CASSFLDRFSYNEQFF.

This chain uses TRBV2 with TRBJ1-5; D is unclear. V dropped 3 bases and J dropped 3 bases, with 6 bases sitting between them. Germline values: CDR1 SNHLY, CDR2 FYNNEI. This CDR3 region has 13 residues. The CDR3 DNA reads TGTGCCAGCAGTGACAGTTACAATCAGCCCCAGCATTTT. It yields the protein CASSDSYNQPQHF.

The gene calls are TRBV4-3 and TRBJ2-1; unclear D gene. V shed 0 bases and J shed 3 bases, with 6 bases lying between them. Germline CDR1 and CDR2: LGHNA and YSLEER. CDR3 length: 14 amino acids. CDR3 protein: CASSQDLDYNEQFF. DNA of the CDR3: TGCGCCAGCAGCCAAGATCTTGACTACAATGAGCAGTTCTTC.

The CDR3 here is CASSPGVGANVLTF. DNA for the CDR3: TGTGCCAGCAGTCCCGGGGTTGGGGCCAACGTCCTGACTTTC. The chain is built from TRBV6-9 and TRBJ2-6; the D gene is possibly TRBD2 (5 bases). Germline V gene sequence: CDR1 MNHGY, CDR2 SVAAGI. CDR3 size: 14 residues. V was cut by 5 bases and J by 3 bases, with 8 bases left in between.

The sample holds a few counts of this clone. This sequence joins TRBV2 and TRBJ1-2; unclear D gene. CDR1 is SNHLY and CDR2 is FYNNEI in the germline V gene. CDR3 size: 10 residues. Trimming took 6 bases from V and 4 from J, leaving 3 bases between them. The CDR3 DNA sequence: TGTGCCAGCAGGGCCTATGGCTACACCTTC. It encodes CASRAYGYTF.

This clone was detected only once. This sequence joins TRBV12-5 and TRBJ1-5; 7 nucleotides agree with TRBD1. CDR3 length equals 14 residues. Germline V lookup: CDR1 LGHNT, CDR2 FRNRAP. The J segment lost 2 bases and the V segment lost 6 bases, leaving 4 bases of the junction unmatched. CDR3 region: CASGPGQGNQPQHF. DNA of the CDR3: TGTGCTAGTGGCCCTGGACAGGGCAATCAGCCCCAGCATTTT.

The chain has TRBV28 and TRBJ1-2; D possibly corresponds to TRBD1 (5 bases). The CDR3 contains 13 residues. V lost 6 bases, J lost 4 bases, and 12 bases lay in between. The germline gives CDR1 MDHEN, CDR2 SYDVKM. Here the CDR3 DNA reads TGTGCCAGCAGGCGGACACGGACCTATGGCTACACCTTC. It is translated as CASRRTRTYGYTF.

V is TRBV11-2 and J is TRBJ2-1, with TRBD2 identical over 11 bases. Germline-derived CDR1 and CDR2 are SGHAT and FQNNGV. This CDR3 contains 17 residues. With 1 base clipped from V and 4 bases from J, the junction kept 6 bases outside the gene matches. CDR3 protein: CASSLGPGTSGYNEQFF. The CDR3 coding sequence is TGTGCCAGCAGCTTAGGCCCAGGGACTAGCGGATACAATGAGCAGTTCTTC.

The rearrangement uses TRBV5-6 and TRBJ1-2; 11 bases are shared with TRBD1. The CDR3 loop spans 16 amino acids. The germline V gene encodes CDR1 SGHDT and CDR2 YYEEEE. V lost 4 bases, J lost 5 bases, and 10 bases stayed unmatched. As DNA, the CDR3 is TGTGCCAGCAGCCTCCAACCGGGACAGGGGGTATATGGCTACACCTTC. It codes for CASSLQPGQGVYGYTF.

This chain connects TRBV7-9 to TRBJ2-7; 8 bases are a match to TRBD2. Trimming took 4 bases from V and 3 from J; bases not matched to a gene: 2. Germline values: CDR1 SEHNR, CDR2 FQNEAQ (reference sequence). This CDR3 spans 13 amino acids. The CDR3 spells CASSYGTSYEQYF. CDR3 DNA sequence: TGTGCCAGCAGCTACGGGACTAGCTACGAGCAGTACTTC. Drawing the rest from reference TRBV7-9 and TRBJ2-7, the complete variable domain is DTGVSQNPRHKITKRGQNVTFRCDPISEHNRLYWYRQTLGQGPEFLTYFQNEAQLEKSRLLSDRFSAERPKGSFSTLEIQRTEQGDSAMYLCASSYGTSYEQYFGPGTRLTVT.

The chain recombines TRBV10-3 with TRBJ2-2, with D perhaps being TRBD1 or TRBD2 (6 bases each). CDR3 length: 16 residues. Germline V gene lookup returns CDR1 ENHRY and CDR2 SYGVKD. V gave up 0 bases and J gave up 5 bases, with 13 bases separating them. The CDR3 here is CAISESTGAGTGELFF. Written as DNA, the CDR3 is TGTGCCATCAGTGAGTCAACGGGGGCGGGTACCGGGGAGCTGTTTTTT.

This clone appeared once. The chain links TRBV19 to TRBJ2-3; D might be TRBD1 (5 bases). Trimming cost V 6 bases and J 8 bases, with 15 bases left between them. The germline gives CDR1 LNHDA, CDR2 SQIVND (reference sequence). This CDR3 comprises 13 residues. CDR3 sequence (DNA): TGTGCCAGTAGCTTGGCCCGTGGGGCTACGCAGTATTTT. Translating it yields CASSLARGATQYF.

As to this clone: Other DNA sequences in the sample encode the same CDR3. The chain couples TRBV20-1 to TRBJ1-1; D ambiguous. Between the trimmed V and J ends, which lost 4 bases and 4 bases, there was a span of 7 bases. The germline gives CDR1 DFQATT, CDR2 SNEGSKA (reference sequence). This CDR3 region has 11 residues. Written as DNA, the CDR3 is TGCAGTGCTACCACTGGCACTGAAGCTTTCTTT. This codes for CSATTGTEAFF.

The chain combines TRBV29-1 with TRBJ2-1; TRBD1 matches 9 bases. CDR1 and CDR2 (germline): SQVTM, ANQGSEA. The length of the CDR3 is 14 residues. Losses at the gene ends were 7 bases for V and 3 bases for J; bases not matched to a gene: 7. DNA of the CDR3: TGCAGCGCTAAGACAGGGGGTTTCTACAATGAGCAGTTCTTC. It encodes CSAKTGGFYNEQFF.

The chain employs TRBV19 and TRBJ1-6, with 9 bases aligning to TRBD1. Germline V lookup: CDR1 LNHDA, CDR2 SQIVND (reference sequence). This CDR3 region has 15 residues. The J segment lost 4 bases and the V segment lost 5 bases, leaving 3 bases of the junction unmatched. The CDR3 sequence: CASSGGTGYNSPLHF. CDR3 sequence (DNA): TGTGCCAGTAGTGGTGGGACAGGGTATAATTCACCCCTCCACTTT.

The V call is TRBV29-1, the J call TRBJ2-2, with D maybe TRBD2 (6 bases). The CDR3 runs 16 residues. V lost 0 bases and J lost 0, with 11 bases in between. Looked up from germline, CDR1 is SQVTM and CDR2 is ANQGSEA. This CDR3 reads CSVEDRIAANTGELFF. DNA for the CDR3: TGCAGCGTTGAAGATCGTATAGCGGCGAACACCGGGGAGCTGTTTTTT.

This clone was observed a few times. The rearrangement joins TRBV6-6 to TRBJ2-7; weak D call: TRBD1 (6 bases). The V gene lost 6 bases and the J gene lost 2 bases, with 11 bases spanning the gap. The V gene's germline CDR1 is MNHNY and CDR2 SVGAGI (reference sequence). The CDR3 sequence is 13 residues long. The CDR3 loop is CASRQGVTYEQYF. The CDR3 coding sequence is TGTGCCAGCAGACAGGGAGTTACCTACGAGCAGTACTTC.

The chain uses TRBV11-2 and TRBJ2-5; 9 bases match TRBD1. With 2 bases clipped from V and 7 bases from J, the junction kept 5 bases outside the gene matches. Germline assignment: CDR1 SGHAT and CDR2 FQNNGV. There are 14 residues in the CDR3. CDR3 nucleotides: TGTGCCAGCAGCTTAAGGGACAGGGAAACGACCCAGTACTTC. This sequence encodes CASSLRDRETTQYF.

The genes are TRBV5-1 and TRBJ2-5; D is undetermined. Germline CDR1 SGHRS, CDR2 YFSETQ. There are 11 residues in the CDR3. V shed 4 bases and J shed 2 bases, with 3 bases lying between them. The CDR3 is CASSQQETQYF. CDR3 bases: TGCGCCAGCAGCCAACAAGAGACCCAGTACTTC.

The V call is TRBV6-1, the J call TRBJ2-7, with a tentative D call TRBD2 (5 bases). This CDR3 is 17 amino acids long. CDR1 is MNHNS, CDR2 SASEGT, per germline. Trimming removed 0 bases from V and 0 bases from J, with 15 bases in between. The CDR3 DNA follows: TGTGCCAGCAGTGAAGCGCTGCCGAGCGGAAGCTCCTACGAGCAGTACTTC. Encoded protein: CASSEALPSGSSYEQYF.

The chain uses TRBV11-2 and TRBJ1-2, with TRBD1 matching 8 bases. The germline CDR1 and CDR2 sequences are SGHAT and FQNNGV. This CDR3 contains 15 residues. Losses at the gene ends were 4 bases for V and 2 bases for J; bases not matched to a gene: 6. The CDR3, as DNA: TGTGCCAGCAGCTGGGACAGGAGATTAAACTATGGCTACACCTTC. It specifies CASSWDRRLNYGYTF.

J is TRBJ2-7 and V is TRBV7-3; the match to TRBD2 covers 8 bases. Germline loops: CDR1 SGHTA, CDR2 FQGTGA. V was pared by 2 bases and J by 2 bases, with 5 bases of the junction left unmatched. The CDR3 is 15 residues long. CDR3 nucleotide sequence: TGTGCCAGCAGCTTAGGAGCGGGAGTGCCCTACGAGCAGTACTTC. It yields the protein CASSLGAGVPYEQYF.